Listed here are 26 T cell receptor beta chains from one sample, sequenced in a study of blood T cell repertoires in COVID-19. This table comes from immunoSEQ multiplex PCR, and its TCRdb copy is limited to in-frame clones, with some not included. The sample contains about 480,000 clones, roughly nine tenths of which appear only once. Material: peripheral blood. These receptors all come from a man aged 18 to 29 with COVID-19, enrolled during active disease.

This chain links TRBV3-1 (or the pseudogene TRBV3-2) with TRBJ1-5; 10 bases are a match to TRBD1. The CDR3 runs to 17 residues. From germline, CDR1 is LGHDT and CDR2 YNNKEL (reference sequence). Unmatched junction bases numbered 6, after V lost 2 bases and J lost 2 bases. Here the CDR3 reads CASSQTSTGGGNQPQHF. The CDR3 DNA follows: TGTGCCAGCAGCCAAACCTCGACAGGGGGCGGCAATCAGCCCCAGCATTTT.

The chain is built from TRBV6-5 and TRBJ2-1; D is possibly TRBD2 (5 bases). Trimming shortened V by 6 bases and J by 3 bases, and 15 bases separated the two germline ends. The CDR3 runs to 15 residues. Germline assignment: CDR1 MNHEY and CDR2 SVGAGI. This CDR3 is CASRPPPLGYNEQFF. The CDR3 region has the DNA TGTGCCAGCAGACCCCCCCCACTAGGCTACAATGAGCAGTTCTTC.

The chain carries TRBV2 and TRBJ1-2; D call uncertain. V was clipped by 6 bases and J by 8 bases, with 16 bases between them. The germline gives CDR1 SNHLY, CDR2 FYNNEI. CDR3 length: 13 residues. CDR3 coding DNA: TGTGCCAGCAGAGGCATTCTAGGTACCGGCTACACCTTC. Translated, it gives CASRGILGTGYTF.

The V call is TRBV19, the J call TRBJ1-2, with a tentative D call TRBD1 (6 bases). The germline gives CDR1 LNHDA, CDR2 SQIVND (reference sequence). Trimming pared 3 bases from V and 4 bases from J, leaving 9 bases between. The length of the CDR3 is 13 residues. This CDR3 is CASSMGGAYGYTF. The CDR3 nucleotides read TGTGCCAGTAGTATGGGGGGGGCCTATGGCTACACCTTC.

V and J are TRBV10-3 and TRBJ1-2; D unclear. The germline V and J ends were trimmed by 0 bases and 4 bases, with 12 bases remaining between them. This CDR3 has 15 amino acids. Looked up from germline, CDR1 is ENHRY and CDR2 is SYGVKD. CDR3 DNA: TGTGCCATCAGTGAGTCTGAGGGCGCGGGCTATGGCTACACCTTC. It codes for CAISESEGAGYGYTF.

Details on this clone: The sample holds other DNA sequences that translate to the same CDR3. The chain uses TRBV19 and TRBJ2-7, with TRBD1 identical over 9 bases. This CDR3 comprises 14 residues. CDR1 is LNHDA, CDR2 SQIVND, per germline (reference sequence). V lost 5 bases, J lost 1 base, and 3 bases stayed unmatched. CDR3 coding DNA: TGTGCCAGTAGTCTGACAGGGGGTTCCTACGAGCAGTACTTC. Protein product: CASSLTGGSYEQYF.

CDR3 sequence (DNA): TGTGCCAGCAGCGTAGGGGCAGGGAATAACTATGGCTACACCTTC. This encodes CASSVGAGNNYGYTF. The chain recombines TRBV9 with TRBJ1-2, with D maybe TRBD1 (5 bases). This CDR3 has 15 amino acids. Trimming removed 0 bases from V and 1 base from J, with 10 bases in between. Per germline, CDR1 SGDLS and CDR2 YYNGEE.

V gene TRBV6-7 combines with J gene TRBJ2-7, with 7 bases fitting TRBD1. TRBV6-7 is treated as an ORF (open reading frame) with a function not yet certain. Trimming cost V 8 bases and J 1 base; bases outside gene matches: 23. There are 19 residues in the CDR3. In DNA, the CDR3 is TGTGCCAGCCCCCCCATCCACTACCACCGGGACAGTAAATCCTACGAGCAGTACTTC. It specifies CASPPIHYHRDSKSYEQYF.

The V gene is TRBV24-1, the J gene TRBJ2-5; 8 positions match TRBD1. The CDR3 sequence is 14 residues long. The ends lost 7 bases at V and 6 bases at J; junction bases unmatched: 9. The germline V gene encodes CDR1 KGHDR and CDR2 SFDVKD. The CDR3 spells CATSAPQGAQTQYF. The CDR3 coding sequence is TGTGCCACCAGCGCCCCCCAGGGGGCTCAGACCCAGTACTTC.

V is TRBV2 and J is TRBJ2-5, with D uncertain. The CDR3 loop spans 12 amino acids. V lost 7 bases and J lost 1, with 7 bases in between. CDR1 and CDR2 from the germline V gene are SNHLY and FYNNEI. For the CDR3, the DNA is TGTGCCAGCAACCGACTCCAAGAGACCCAGTACTTC. As protein: CASNRLQETQYF.

The CDR3 spells CASSQYGLAGGSSYNEQFF. The CDR3 DNA reads as TGCGCCAGCAGCCAGTACGGACTAGCGGGGGGGAGCTCCTACAATGAGCAGTTCTTC. The chain uses TRBV4-1 and TRBJ2-1; 15 bases line up with TRBD2. Looked up from germline, CDR1 is MGHRA and CDR2 is YSYEKL. The CDR3 sequence is 19 residues long. V lost 3 bases, J lost 0 bases, and 6 bases stayed unmatched.

V usage is TRBV27 and J usage is TRBJ2-1; TRBD1 aligns across 9 bases. The CDR3 totals 16 residues. J lost 4 bases, V lost 8 bases, and 12 bases had no gene match. CDR1 is MNHEY, CDR2 SMNVEV, per germline (reference sequence). Here the CDR3 reads CASALSGQGFYNEQFF. Written as DNA, the CDR3 is TGTGCCAGCGCACTTAGCGGACAGGGGTTTTACAATGAGCAGTTCTTC.

The J gene is TRBJ1-5, the V gene TRBV19; TRBD1 might be the D (6 bases). The V gene's germline CDR1 is LNHDA and CDR2 SQIVND (reference sequence). The CDR3 loop spans 16 amino acids. Trimming removed 9 bases from V and 2 bases from J, with 20 bases in between. Here the CDR3 DNA reads TGTGCCAGCCGGGACATTAATTTGGGGGGCAATCAGCCCCAGCATTTT. It encodes CASRDINLGGNQPQHF.

The V gene is TRBV5-4, the J gene TRBJ2-7; 11 nucleotides agree with TRBD2. The CDR3 loop spans 15 amino acids. Per the germline V gene, CDR1 is SGHNT and CDR2 is YYREEE (reference sequence). After removal of 0 bases from V and 7 bases from J, the junction contained 6 bases not matched to a gene. The DNA for the CDR3 is TGTGCCAGCAGCTTGGATAGCGGGAGGGCTCGGGAGCAGTACTTC. Its translation: CASSLDSGRAREQYF.

The chain employs TRBV5-1 and TRBJ1-3; D is possibly TRBD1 (5 bases). Trimming removed 3 bases from V and 0 bases from J, with 13 bases in between. CDR1 is SGHRS, CDR2 YFSETQ, per germline. The CDR3 is 16 residues long. The CDR3 loop reads CASSSGGGDSGNTIYF. CDR3 coding DNA: TGCGCCAGCAGCTCCGGTGGGGGGGACTCTGGAAACACCATATATTTT.

This clone was counted once. The chain recombines TRBV10-1 with TRBJ2-2; no clear D gene. Trimming took 5 bases from V and 2 from J, leaving 3 bases between them. CDR3 length: 12 residues. From germline, CDR1 is WNHNN and CDR2 SYGVQD (reference sequence). CDR3 sequence (DNA): TGCGCCAGCAGTCCAAACACCGGGGAGCTGTTTTTT. Amino acid sequence: CASSPNTGELFF.

This chain joins TRBV3-1 (or the pseudogene TRBV3-2) and TRBJ1-2; 9 bases map to TRBD1. Germline loops: CDR1 LGHDT, CDR2 YNNKEL (reference sequence). CDR3 length: 17 residues. Germline trimming cut 3 bases from V and 4 bases from J; bases unmatched to any gene: 12. CDR3 loop: CASSQESGTGIPYGYTF. DNA of the CDR3: TGTGCCAGCAGCCAGGAATCCGGGACAGGGATCCCCTATGGCTACACCTTC.

The chain uses TRBV6-5 and TRBJ1-1, with D possibly being TRBD1 (5 bases). This CDR3 comprises 11 residues. Germline V gene sequence: CDR1 MNHEY, CDR2 SVGAGI. With 7 bases removed from V and 8 bases from J, the gap between germline ends came to 11 bases. CDR3 sequence (DNA): TGTGCCAGCATTGGGGCCCACGAAGCTTTCTTT. Translating it yields CASIGAHEAFF.

The rearrangement joins TRBV5-1 to TRBJ1-2; maybe TRBD1 (6 bases). The CDR3 runs to 15 residues. Germline V gene lookup returns CDR1 SGHRS and CDR2 YFSETQ. The ends were cut back, 1 base at V and 1 base at J, with 11 bases in the middle. The CDR3 DNA sequence: TGCGCCAGCAGCTTGATAACAGGGATTAACTATGGCTACACCTTC. This sequence encodes CASSLITGINYGYTF.

The rearrangement links TRBV6-5 to TRBJ2-2, with a possible D match to TRBD1 (6 bases). Germline assignment: CDR1 MNHEY and CDR2 SVGAGI. The CDR3 loop spans 15 amino acids. V was trimmed by 6 bases and J by 4 bases, leaving 15 bases between them. CDR3 amino acids: CASRIQGAFTGELFF. The CDR3, as DNA: TGTGCCAGCAGGATACAGGGAGCGTTCACCGGGGAGCTGTTTTTT.

The gene calls are TRBV4-1 and TRBJ2-2; the D gene is possibly TRBD1 (6 bases). V dropped 3 bases and J dropped 2 bases, with 10 bases sitting between them. The CDR3 length is 15 residues. Germline V lookup: CDR1 MGHRA, CDR2 YSYEKL. CDR3 bases: TGCGCCAGCAGCCACATAGGGGGAAACACCGGGGAGCTGTTTTTT. Protein sequence: CASSHIGGNTGELFF.

CDR3 nucleotides: TGTGCCACCGTGGCAGGGACAGCCGGCAATCAGCCCCAGCATTTT. As protein: CATVAGTAGNQPQHF. The chain is built from TRBV19 and TRBJ1-5; 7 bases map to TRBD1. This CDR3 has 15 amino acids. V lost 10 bases and J lost 2; bases outside the gene matches: 11. Germline CDR1 and CDR2: LNHDA and SQIVND (reference sequence).

The rearrangement uses TRBV6-1 and TRBJ1-2; no firm D call. In germline, CDR1 is MNHNS, CDR2 SASEGT. This CDR3 contains 14 residues. Trimming took 3 bases from V and 8 from J, leaving 16 bases between them. The CDR3 nucleotides are TGTGCCAGCAGTGATGTCATCGGGGAACGGGGCTACACCTTC. Encoded protein: CASSDVIGERGYTF.

The rearrangement links TRBV9 to TRBJ2-1; 8 bases line up with TRBD2. Germline CDR1 is SGDLS and CDR2 is YYNGEE. This CDR3 has 15 residues. With 0 bases clipped from V and 5 bases from J, the junction kept 4 bases outside the gene matches. CDR3 coding DNA: TGTGCCAGCAGCGTAGCTAGCGGGTTCCACAATGAGCAGTTCTTC. Its protein product is CASSVASGFHNEQFF.

This sequence joins TRBV9 and TRBJ1-5, with D possibly TRBD1 on 6 matching bases. This CDR3 spans 16 amino acids. Germline V lookup: CDR1 SGDLS, CDR2 YYNGEE. The V gene lost 4 bases and the J gene lost 0 bases, with 14 bases spanning the gap. In DNA, the CDR3 is TGTGCCAGCAGCCCTCAGGACAGACATAGCAATCAGCCCCAGCATTTT. It translates to CASSPQDRHSNQPQHF. The variable domain in full, completed from reference TRBV9 and TRBJ1-5, reads DSGVTQTPKHLITATGQRVTLRCSPRSGDLSVYWYQQSLDQGLQFLIQYYNGEERAKGNILERFSAQQFPDLHSELNLSSLELGDSALYFCASSPQDRHSNQPQHFGDGTRLSIL.

This chain links TRBV6-6 with TRBJ2-6; D gene ambiguous. The CDR3 contains 16 residues. CDR1 is MNHNY, CDR2 SVGAGI, per germline (reference sequence). V shed 2 bases and J shed 0 bases, with 8 bases lying between them. CDR3 in DNA: TGTGCCAGCAGTTACGGGTGGGCCTCTGGGGCCAACGTCCTGACTTTC. Translating it yields CASSYGWASGANVLTF.